Following are 21 T cell receptor beta chains from one sample sequenced in a study of T cells expressing NK-cell markers. Using the 5' RACE reads, TCRdb records one entry per CDR3 protein without DNA. The sample is made up of about 550,000 distinct CDR3 sequences, and the top ten hold about 3.6% of it. What was sequenced was blood T cells: a sorted CD56 or NKG2C T cell subset, CD4+ or CD8+ T cells, or bulk PBMC T cells (not recorded which). The receptors originated from a man aged 18 to 30 in good health.

The V and J genes are TRBV6-1 and TRBJ2-3; TCRdb gives TRBD1 as the D gene, but with no DNA this cannot be confirmed. The germline V gene encodes CDR1 MNHNS and CDR2 SASEGT. The CDR3 sequence is 15 residues long. CDR3: CASSPGGGIRDTQYF.

The rearrangement links TRBV7-9 to TRBJ2-3; TCRdb calls TRBD2, which cannot be checked without DNA. The CDR3 loop spans 15 amino acids. Looked up from germline, CDR1 is SEHNR and CDR2 is FQNEAQ (reference sequence). The CDR3 region is CASSSSSEYTDTQYF.

V gene TRBV11-2 combines with J gene TRBJ2-3; the TCRdb call, TRBD2, lacks DNA for checking. This CDR3 has 20 residues. Germline V gene lookup returns CDR1 SGHAT and CDR2 FQNNGV. CDR3 sequence reads: CASSLVPQRRDFVSRDTQYF.

The rearrangement links TRBV7-8 to TRBJ2-3; TCRdb's D call of TRBD1 is untestable without DNA. The CDR3 contains 17 residues. Per germline, CDR1 SGHVS and CDR2 FQNEAQ. CDR3 protein: CASSLVSRRGKQDTQYF.

The chain employs TRBV3-1 and TRBJ2-1. This CDR3 is built from 13 residues. Germline values: CDR1 LGHDT, CDR2 YNNKEL (reference sequence). This CDR3 reads CASSHDRFIEQFF.

The V gene is TRBV20-1, the J gene TRBJ2-1; the D call from TCRdb, TRBD2, cannot be confirmed without DNA. The length of the CDR3 is 16 residues. Germline V gene data show CDR1 as DFQATT and CDR2 as SNEGSKA (reference sequence). CDR3: CSARDLGTSGRDEQFF.

This chain links TRBV19 with TRBJ2-1; the TRBD2 assignment by TCRdb is unverifiable without DNA. The CDR3 length is 13 residues. The germline V gene has CDR1 LNHDA and CDR2 SQIVND (reference sequence). Here the CDR3 reads CASSSYGPNEQFF.

The chain carries TRBV20-1 and TRBJ2-3; lacking DNA, the TRBD1 call made by TCRdb goes unchecked. CDR3 size: 17 residues. CDR1 is DFQATT and CDR2 is SNEGSKA in the germline V gene (reference sequence). The CDR3 sequence is CSASFIPGPPRADTQYF.

The V gene is TRBV24-1, the J gene TRBJ2-2. Per germline, CDR1 KGHDR and CDR2 SFDVKD. The CDR3 is 15 amino acids. The CDR3: CATSDPTANTGELFF.

The chain couples TRBV7-9 to TRBJ2-1; TCRdb returns TRBD2, unconfirmable since there is no DNA. CDR3 size: 14 residues. The germline V gene has CDR1 SEHNR and CDR2 FQNEAQ (reference sequence). CDR3 sequence reads: CASSPGLAINEQFF. Full variable domain (missing parts from reference TRBV7-9 and TRBJ2-1): DTGVSQNPRHKITKRGQNVTFRCDPISEHNRLYWYRQTLGQGPEFLTYFQNEAQLEKSRLLSDRFSAERPKGSFSTLEIQRTEQGDSAMYLCASSPGLAINEQFFGPGTRLTVL.

J is TRBJ1-1 and V is TRBV4-3; lacking DNA, the TRBD1 call made by TCRdb goes unchecked. The CDR3 consists of 16 residues. Germline values: CDR1 LGHNA, CDR2 YSLEER. The CDR3 sequence is CASSQGAGGVNTEAFF.

CDR3 in amino acids: CASRLTGTGAQGEQFF. The chain employs TRBV6-5 and TRBJ2-1; checking the TCRdb D call of TRBD1 is not possible without DNA. Germline CDR1 MNHEY, CDR2 SVGAGI. The CDR3 covers 16 residues.

This chain connects TRBV5-1 to TRBJ2-1; checking the TCRdb D call of TRBD2 is not possible without DNA. CDR3 length equals 16 residues. From germline, CDR1 is SGHRS and CDR2 YFSETQ. Here the CDR3 reads CASSQLSSGRYNEQFF.

The chain joins TRBV5-1 to TRBJ1-1; with no DNA, the TCRdb D assignment of TRBD1 cannot be verified. CDR1 is SGHRS and CDR2 is YFSETQ in the germline V gene. The CDR3 has 17 residues. The chain's CDR3 is CASSQPADGTMNTEAFF.

The chain recombines TRBV20-1 with TRBJ2-5; TCRdb indicates TRBD2, and absent DNA this call remains unverified. The germline V gene encodes CDR1 DFQATT and CDR2 SNEGSKA (reference sequence). The CDR3 covers 16 residues. CDR3 in amino acids: CSARDPSGRAVETQYF.

The chain links TRBV18 to TRBJ2-6. This CDR3 spans 14 amino acids. Germline CDR1 KGHSH, CDR2 LQKENI. The CDR3 reads CASSSAKWANVLTF. Complete variable domain (other parts from reference TRBV18 and TRBJ2-6): NAGVMQNPRHLVRRRGQEARLRCSPMKGHSHVYWYRQLPEEGLKFMVYLQKENIIDESGMPKERFSAEFPKEGPSILRIQQVVRGDSAAYFCASSSAKWANVLTFGAGSRLTVL.

This chain joins TRBV14 and TRBJ2-1; the TCRdb call, TRBD2, lacks DNA for checking. Germline CDR1 SGHDN, CDR2 FVKESK. This CDR3 spans 13 amino acids. This chain's CDR3 is CASSQTRRAEQFF.

The genes are TRBV3-1 and TRBJ2-1; TCRdb gives TRBD2 as the D gene, but with no DNA this cannot be confirmed. This CDR3 region has 15 residues. Germline V gene data show CDR1 as LGHDT and CDR2 as YNNKEL (reference sequence). CDR3 residues: CASSQRAGGFDEQFF.

V and J are TRBV29-1 and TRBJ1-2; as DNA is missing, the TRBD1 call by TCRdb cannot be tested. The CDR3 covers 14 residues. Germline lookup yields CDR1 SQVTM and CDR2 ANQGSEA. CDR3 loop: CSVEPRGLLYGYTF. Together with reference TRBV29-1 and TRBJ1-2, the CDR3 gives the full variable domain: SAVISQKPSRDICQRGTSLTIQCQVDSQVTMMFWYRQQPGQSLTLIATANQGSEATYESGFVIDKFPISRPNLTFSTLTVSNMSPEDSSIYLCSVEPRGLLYGYTFGSGTRLTVV.

The chain links TRBV10-2 to TRBJ2-1; TCRdb names TRBD2, which stays unverified in the absence of DNA. The CDR3 is 16 residues long. Looked up from germline, CDR1 is WSHSY and CDR2 is SAAADI. CDR3 amino acids: CASSESPSGRADEQFF.

V gene TRBV12-3 or TRBV12-4 combines with J gene TRBJ2-2; the TCRdb D gene call, TRBD1, has no DNA to confirm it. The CDR3 extends over 15 amino acids. The CDR3 loop is CASSPELTPLGELFF.